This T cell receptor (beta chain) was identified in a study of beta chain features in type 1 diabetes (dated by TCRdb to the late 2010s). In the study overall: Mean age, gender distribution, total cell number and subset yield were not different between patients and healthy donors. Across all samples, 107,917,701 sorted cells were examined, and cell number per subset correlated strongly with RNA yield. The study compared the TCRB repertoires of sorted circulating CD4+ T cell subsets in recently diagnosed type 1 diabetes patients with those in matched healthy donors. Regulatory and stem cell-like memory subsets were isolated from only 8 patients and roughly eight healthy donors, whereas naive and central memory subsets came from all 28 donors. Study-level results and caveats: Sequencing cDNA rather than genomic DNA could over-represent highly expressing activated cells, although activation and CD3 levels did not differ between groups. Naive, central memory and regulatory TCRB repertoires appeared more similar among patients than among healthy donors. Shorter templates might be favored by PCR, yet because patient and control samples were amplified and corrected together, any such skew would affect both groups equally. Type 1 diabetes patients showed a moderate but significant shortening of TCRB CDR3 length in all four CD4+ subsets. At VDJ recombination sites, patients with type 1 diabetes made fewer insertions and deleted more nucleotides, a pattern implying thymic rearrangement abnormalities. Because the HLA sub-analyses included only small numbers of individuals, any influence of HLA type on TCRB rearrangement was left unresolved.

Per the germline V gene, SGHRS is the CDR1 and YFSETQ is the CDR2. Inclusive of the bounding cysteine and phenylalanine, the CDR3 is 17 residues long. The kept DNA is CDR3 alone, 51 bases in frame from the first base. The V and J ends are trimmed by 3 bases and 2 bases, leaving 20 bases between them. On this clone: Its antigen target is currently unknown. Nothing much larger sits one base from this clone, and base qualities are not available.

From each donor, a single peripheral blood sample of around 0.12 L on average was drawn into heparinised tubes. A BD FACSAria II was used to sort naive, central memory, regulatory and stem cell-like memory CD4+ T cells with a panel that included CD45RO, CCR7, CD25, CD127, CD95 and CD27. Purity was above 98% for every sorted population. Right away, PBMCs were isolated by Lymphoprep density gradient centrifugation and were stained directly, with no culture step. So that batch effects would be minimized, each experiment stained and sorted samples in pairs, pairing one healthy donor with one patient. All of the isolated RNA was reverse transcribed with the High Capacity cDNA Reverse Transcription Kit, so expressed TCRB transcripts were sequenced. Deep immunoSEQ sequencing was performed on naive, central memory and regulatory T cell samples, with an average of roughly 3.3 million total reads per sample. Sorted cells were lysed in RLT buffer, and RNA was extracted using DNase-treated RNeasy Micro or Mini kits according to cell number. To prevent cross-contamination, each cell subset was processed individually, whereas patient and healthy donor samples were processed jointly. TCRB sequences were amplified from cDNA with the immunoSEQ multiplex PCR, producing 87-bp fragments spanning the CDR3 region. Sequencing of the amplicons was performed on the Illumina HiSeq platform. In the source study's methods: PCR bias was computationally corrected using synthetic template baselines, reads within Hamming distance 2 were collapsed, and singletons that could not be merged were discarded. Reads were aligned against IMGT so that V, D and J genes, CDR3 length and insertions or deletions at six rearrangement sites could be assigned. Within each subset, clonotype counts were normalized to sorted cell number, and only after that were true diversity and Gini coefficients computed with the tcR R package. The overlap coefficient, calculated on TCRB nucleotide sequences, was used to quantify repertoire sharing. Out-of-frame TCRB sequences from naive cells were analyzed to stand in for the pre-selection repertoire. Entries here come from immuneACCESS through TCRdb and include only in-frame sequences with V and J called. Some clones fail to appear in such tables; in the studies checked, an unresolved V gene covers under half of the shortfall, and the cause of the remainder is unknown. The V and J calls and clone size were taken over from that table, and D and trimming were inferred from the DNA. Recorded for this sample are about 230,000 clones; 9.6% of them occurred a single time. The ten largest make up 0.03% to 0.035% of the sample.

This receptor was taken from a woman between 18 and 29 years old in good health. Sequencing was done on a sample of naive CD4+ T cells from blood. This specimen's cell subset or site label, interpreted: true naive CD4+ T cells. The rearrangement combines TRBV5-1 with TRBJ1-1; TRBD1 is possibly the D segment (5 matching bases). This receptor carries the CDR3 CASSSDPIDSRNTEAFF. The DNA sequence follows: TGCGCCAGCAGCTCAGATCCGATTGACAGTCGTAACACTGAAGCTTTCTTT.